These 15 T cell receptor beta chains came from one sample sequenced in a study of low-dose radiotherapy and immunotherapy resistance in tumors. Time point described: before trial treatment. First-strand cDNA used TRAV- and TRBV-specific primers, covering alpha and beta chains. Both a constant-region primer and a V-primer adapter served to amplify TCRs across roughly 22 PCR cycles. TCRdb itself ran the reads through MiXCR, one entry per CDR3 protein. The table records tens of thousands of distinct CDR3 sequences, 15% to 20% of them present only once. This sample comprised PBMCs, obtained before treatment. The origin of the receptors is a male donor with prostate cancer.

This clonotype has a count of ten or more. The rearrangement links TRBV2 to TRBJ2-1; D is possibly TRBD1 or TRBD2 (5 bases each). CDR1 and CDR2 (germline): SNHLY, FYNNEI. The germline V and J ends were trimmed by 6 bases and 6 bases, with 18 bases remaining between them. The CDR3 sequence is 15 residues long. CDR3 sequence reads: CASRVSGRGGNEQFF. The CDR3 nucleotides read TGTGCCAGCAGGGTTTCGGGACGGGGCGGCAATGAGCAGTTCTTC. Complete variable domain (other parts from reference TRBV2 and TRBJ2-1): EPEVTQTPSHQVTQMGQEVILRCVPISNHLYFYWYRQILGQKVEFLVSFYNNEISEKSEIFDDQFSVERPDGSNFTLKIRSTKLEDSAMYFCASRVSGRGGNEQFFGPGTRLTVL.

In this sample, this clonotype turned up many times. The rearrangement links TRBV15 to TRBJ1-1; 8 bases fit TRBD1. The CDR3 covers 18 residues. J gave up 4 bases and V 7 bases, and 20 bases lay outside the gene matches. Looked up from germline, CDR1 is LNHNV and CDR2 is YYDKDF (reference sequence). This CDR3 is CATTYTDGTGSLSTEAFF. The DNA for the CDR3 is TGTGCCACCACCTATACCGATGGGACAGGATCCCTCAGCACTGAAGCTTTCTTT.

This clonotype was detected many times. The rearrangement uses TRBV5-1 and TRBJ2-2; D call uncertain. V lost 0 bases to trimming and J lost 0 bases, with 9 bases between them. CDR3 size: 16 residues. Germline V gene data show CDR1 as SGHRS and CDR2 as YFSETQ. As DNA, the CDR3 is TGCGCCAGCAGCTTGGCGACACTCGCGAACACCGGGGAGCTGTTTTTT. This sequence encodes CASSLATLANTGELFF.

The genes are TRBV29-1 and TRBJ2-1; 8 positions agree with TRBD2. Trimming at V came to 7 bases and at J to 14 bases, leaving 4 bases not matched to a gene. The CDR3 runs 9 residues. Looked up from germline, CDR1 is SQVTM and CDR2 is ANQGSEA. CDR3 protein: CSAGLGEFF. The CDR3 DNA follows: TGCAGCGCGGGACTAGGAGAGTTCTTC.

To note about this clonotype: A far larger clone is just one base off, so this is likely a read error. V is TRBV2 and J is TRBJ2-5; 13 positions agree with TRBD2. The CDR3 covers 15 residues. J was trimmed by 11 bases and V by 6 bases; bases with no gene match: 12. Per germline, CDR1 SNHLY and CDR2 FYNNEI. The DNA for the CDR3 is TGTGCCAGCAGATCGAGGACTAGCGGGGGCAATGAGCAGTACTTC. This translates into CASRSRTSGGNEQYF.

Notes on this clonotype: With only one base between it and a far larger clone, this is likely a read error. This chain uses TRBV5-4 with TRBJ2-1; 8 bases fit TRBD1. The CDR3 runs 14 residues. Germline assignment: CDR1 SGHNT and CDR2 YYREEE (reference sequence). The trim removed 4 bases at V and 10 bases at J, leaving 10 bases unmatched. The CDR3 bases are TGTGCCAGCAGCAGCGGACAGGGAGAGTACGAGCAGTTCTTC. Translating it yields CASSSGQGEYEQFF.

This clonotype appeared many times. The rearrangement joins TRBV11-1 to TRBJ2-1, with 12 positions matching TRBD2. Trimming took 5 bases from V and 5 from J; bases not matched to a gene: 10. This CDR3 has 17 amino acids. Per germline, CDR1 SGHAT and CDR2 FQDESV (reference sequence). The CDR3 here is CASSPRGLAGFNNEQFF. Here the CDR3 DNA reads TGTGCCAGCAGCCCCAGGGGACTAGCGGGCTTCAACAATGAGCAGTTCTTC.

Ten or more counts support this clonotype. The chain is built from TRBV29-1 and TRBJ1-1; D is unresolved. This CDR3 is 13 amino acids long. Germline-derived CDR1 and CDR2 are SQVTM and ANQGSEA. Trimming took 4 bases from V and 0 from J, leaving 9 bases between them. The CDR3 protein is CSVGMALNTEAFF. The CDR3, as DNA: TGCAGCGTTGGCATGGCGCTGAACACTGAAGCTTTCTTT.

This clonotype has at least ten counts. The gene calls are TRBV28 and TRBJ2-1; 11 nucleotides match TRBD2. This CDR3 comprises 15 residues. Looked up from germline, CDR1 is MDHEN and CDR2 is SYDVKM. The V and J ends lost 3 bases and 7 bases, in that order; junction bases with no gene match: 5. The CDR3, as DNA: TGTGCCAGCAGTTTTAGCGGGGGGGCAGGGAATGAGCAGTTCTTC. Its translation: CASSFSGGAGNEQFF.

There are many counts of this clonotype. The chain carries TRBV20-1 and TRBJ2-5, with D possibly TRBD2 on 6 matching bases. V lost 6 bases and J lost 5, with 13 bases in between. CDR3 length: 12 residues. Germline V lookup: CDR1 DFQATT, CDR2 SNEGSKA (reference sequence). This chain's CDR3 is CSAHRGRETQYF. The CDR3 region has the DNA TGCAGTGCCCATCGTGGGAGGGAGACCCAGTACTTC.

This clonotype has a handful of counts. The chain employs TRBV6-2 or TRBV6-3 and TRBJ2-5, with 7 bases identical to TRBD2. CDR3 length: 13 residues. Germline V lookup: CDR1 MNHEY, CDR2 SVGEGT. The V segment lost 6 bases and the J segment 5 bases; nucleotides outside the gene matches: 6. The CDR3 is CASRGDYPETQYF. The CDR3 nucleotides are TGTGCCAGCAGAGGGGACTACCCGGAGACCCAGTACTTC.

The chain uses TRBV18 and TRBJ1-4; perhaps TRBD1 as D (6 bases). The CDR3 runs 14 residues. V lost 1 base and J 5 bases, leaving 8 bases between the germline ends. CDR1 and CDR2 from the germline V gene are KGHSH and LQKENI. CDR3 sequence: CASSPRQGNEKLFF. As DNA, the CDR3 is TGTGCCAGCTCACCACGCCAGGGGAATGAAAAACTGTTTTTT.

This clonotype was recorded many times. The V and J genes are TRBV2 and TRBJ1-4; no reliable D call. Between the trimmed V and J ends, which lost 4 bases and 8 bases, there was a span of 11 bases. The germline V gene encodes CDR1 SNHLY and CDR2 FYNNEI. The CDR3 extends over 13 amino acids. The CDR3 spells CASSAAAGEKLFF. In nucleotides, the CDR3 is TGTGCCAGCAGTGCGGCGGCGGGGGAAAAACTGTTTTTT.

DNA for the CDR3: TGTGCCTCTAAAGCGGCCGCGAACACCGGGGAGCTGTTTTTT. It specifies CASKAAANTGELFF. The rearrangement joins TRBV11-3 to TRBJ2-2, with a tentative D call TRBD2 (5 bases). The V end was cut by 11 bases, the J end by 0 bases, with 13 bases between. CDR1 SGHNT and CDR2 YENEEA come from the germline V gene. This CDR3 contains 14 residues.

In this sample, this clonotype turned up many times. This chain connects TRBV4-2 to TRBJ2-3, with D unclear. CDR1 and CDR2 (germline): LGHNA, YNFKEQ. Trimming stripped 1 base from V and 2 bases from J, with 4 bases between. The CDR3 loop spans 13 amino acids. CDR3 nucleotides: TGTGCCAGCAGCCAAGTTATCACAGATACGCAGTATTTT. This gives the protein CASSQVITDTQYF.